This entry lists 4 T cell receptor beta chains sequenced from one sample in a study of human T cells and chemical hapten exposure. The time point was: patch test 2, 6 weeks after DPC sensitization. Regarding treatment: therapeutic diphenylcyclopropenone sensitization with weekly scalp DPC. Each CDR3 protein is one row after TCRdb ran MiXCR on the RACE reads. This sample carries about 54,000 distinct CDR3 sequences, just under 10% of them seen once, and the ten largest clones take 1.7%. This specimen consisted of whole blood, obtained in connection with sensitization to the hapten diphenylcyclopropenone (DPC). Source of these receptors: a woman aged 45 to 65 with alopecia areata. Some clones in this sample may be carry-over from other donors' samples.

Only a few counts were recorded for this clonotype. The rearrangement links TRBV5-1 to TRBJ2-7; TRBD1 agrees at 7 bases. Germline trimming cut 3 bases from V and 0 bases from J; bases unmatched to any gene: 6. The V gene's germline CDR1 is SGHRS and CDR2 YFSETQ. This CDR3 contains 15 residues. The CDR3 protein is CASSWGQTSSYEQYF. CDR3 sequence (DNA): TGCGCCAGCAGCTGGGGACAGACCTCCTCCTACGAGCAGTACTTC.

The chain carries TRBV6-2 or TRBV6-3 and TRBJ2-4; D gene ambiguous. Germline loops: CDR1 MNHEY, CDR2 SVGEGT. Between the trimmed V and J ends, which lost 1 base and 4 bases, there was a span of 8 bases. The CDR3 loop spans 14 amino acids. The CDR3 DNA sequence: TGTGCCAGCAGTTACTTTTCCGGGAAAAACATTCAGTACTTC. Protein: CASSYFSGKNIQYF.

This chain links TRBV7-2 with TRBJ1-3; D remains ambiguous. The CDR3 extends over 12 amino acids. The V and J ends lost 5 bases and 8 bases respectively, with 10 bases between them. Germline V gene lookup returns CDR1 SGHTA and CDR2 FQGNSA. This chain's CDR3 is CASSPLWDTIYF. In DNA form, the CDR3 reads TGTGCCAGCAGCCCCTTGTGGGACACCATATATTTT.

This clonotype was counted only a few times. This sequence joins TRBV6-5 and TRBJ1-5; D unclear. Germline assignment: CDR1 MNHEY and CDR2 SVGAGI. The CDR3 length is 14 residues. V dropped 6 bases and J dropped 0 bases, with 9 bases sitting between them. The CDR3 DNA is TGTGCCAGCAGATCTGACGGTAGCAATCAGCCCCAGCATTTT. Translation: CASRSDGSNQPQHF.